These T cell receptor beta chains were read from a single sample in a study of T cells after yellow fever vaccination. TCRdb re-called the 5' RACE reads through MiXCR, storing one row per CDR3 protein. The data contain 300,000 to 350,000 distinct CDR3 sequences, approximately 12% of them singletons. The sequencing here drew on CD4+ T cells sorted from PBMCs, taken 45 days after the yellow fever booster vaccination. The receptors stem from a man younger than 30 who received the YFV17D yellow fever vaccine. Each CDR3 is given without its conserved first and last residue. The size entry is marked missing in some rows and otherwise reads once, few, many or a size class.

TRBJ1-2 many TRBV7-2 ASSYQGSGGYT
TRBJ2-1 few TRBV4-1 ASSQYQTSGRVSEQF
TRBJ2-1 many TRBV7-3 ASSLAGGQEQF
TRBJ2-5 many TRBV3-1 ASSLRLEETQY
TRBJ2-1 few TRBV7-9 ASTLLGYEQF
TRBJ2-5 . TRBV7-2 ASSLDREVETQY
TRBJ2-3 many TRBV5-1 ASSLELAGTSTDTQY
TRBJ2-5 . TRBV27 ASSWGAWETQY
TRBJ2-4 few TRBV20-1 SATITSGTPLTVQY
TRBJ2-2 . TRBV9 ASSVSEHDNTGELF
TRBJ2-5 many TRBV10-3 AIRSSGDQETQY
TRBJ2-5 many TRBV7-2 ASSSPAGLSQY
TRBJ2-1 . TRBV18 ASSPSSGLGSYNEQF
TRBJ2-1 many TRBV12-3/TRBV12-4 ASTIMASGYNEQF
TRBJ2-5 once TRBV5-1 ASSPVPGAGLETQY
TRBJ2-6 many TRBV6-5 ASRQLVGTGGRSGANVLT
TRBJ2-7 many TRBV4-1 ASSPGLAGAYEQY
TRBJ2-5 . TRBV6-2/TRBV6-3 ASSYRTVQETQY
TRBJ1-3 . TRBV20-1 SARKVAGNTIY
TRBJ1-2 few TRBV7-9 ASSPGTRHSGYGYT
TRBJ1-6 many TRBV5-1 ASSSGQGNSPLH
TRBJ2-1 . TRBV15 ATSRTTLLYNEQF
TRBJ1-3 few TRBV28 ASNLQGTGNTIY
TRBJ1-5 many TRBV12-3/TRBV12-4 ASSFSPGALNQPQH
TRBJ2-5 many TRBV5-1 ASSLFTGRQETQY
TRBJ1-4 few TRBV2 ASNSGADEKLF
TRBJ2-5 few TRBV12-3/TRBV12-4 ASSRVGVGPETQY
TRBJ2-7 few TRBV10-3 AISDWTSGGRSYEQY
TRBJ2-1 . TRBV7-2 ASSSGTSPEQF
TRBJ1-5 many TRBV12-3/TRBV12-4 ASVGGASSNQPQH
TRBJ2-2 few TRBV4-2 ASSQATGYTGELF
TRBJ2-2 many TRBV7-2 ASSLAGQSTGELF
TRBJ1-2 many TRBV27 ASSPFDRPNYGYT
TRBJ1-5 . TRBV15 ATSTLDGINQPQH
TRBJ2-4 few TRBV7-8 ASSLVGYKNIQY
TRBJ2-1 . TRBV4-3 ASSQEGSSYNEQF
TRBJ1-1 . TRBV20-1 SARERQGNTEAF
TRBJ2-7 . TRBV13 ASSSLLGAYEQY
TRBJ1-1 few TRBV6-1 AGGNRVTEAF
TRBJ1-4 . TRBV5-6 ASSFLAGSEKLF
TRBJ1-6 . TRBV5-1 ASSQTLTGSASPLH
TRBJ2-1 many TRBV7-9 ASSRTGTWSTDEQF
TRBJ1-2 . TRBV3-1 ASSQVETPANGYT
TRBJ1-2 few TRBV12-3/TRBV12-4 ASILRRGYT
TRBJ2-5 . TRBV4-1 ASTLNRASGPRETQY
TRBJ2-1 few TRBV3-1 ASSQDRWDEQF
TRBJ1-5 few TRBV7-2 ASSIGVDQPQH
TRBJ1-1 few TRBV7-2 ASSSVRTRAF
TRBJ1-6 many TRBV5-8 ASSPAWPYH
TRBJ2-4 . TRBV2 ASQRGGTYSVAKNIQY
TRBJ2-4 . TRBV5-4 ASSMDSAIKNIQY